Listed here is a single T cell receptor beta chain. Its target is unknown. The data were taken from a study of cytomegalovirus exposure and HLA in healthy donors. Looked up from germline, CDR1 is GTSNPN and CDR2 is SVGIG (reference sequence). V lost 0 bases and J lost 6; bases outside the gene matches: 2. The CDR3 totals 12 residues. Broader study findings: Overall, about 160 TCR beta chains were annotated as cytomegalovirus-associated. Upon later analysis, TCR association rates were observed to vary by HLA locus, being highest for DRB1 and lowest for HLA-C. The classifier, whose performance was assessed in both the original and validation cohorts, reportedly diagnosed cytomegalovirus status with high specificity and sensitivity.

Both 60 Vbeta primers and 13 Jbeta primers went into the PCR. Clones were sequenced by immunoSEQ multiplex PCR, and TCRdb holds only the in-frame ones, with some missing. The repertoire holds 120,000 to 150,000 clones, with about three quarters as singletons. The sequence was collected from a man in his forties in good health and CMV-seropositive. The chain is built from TRBV30 and TRBJ2-7; 7 bases agree with TRBD2. The sample consisted of PBMCs. As DNA, the CDR3 is TGTGCCTGGAGTGTAGCGGGACCCGAGCAGTACTTC. Translating it yields CAWSVAGPEQYF.